These T cell receptor beta chains were read from a single sample in a study of control samples from healthy donors and cancer patients. This table comes from immunoSEQ multiplex PCR, and its TCRdb copy is limited to in-frame clones, with some not included. The sample includes fewer than 200,000 clones, approximately 94% seen only once; the top ten take approximately 1.4%. Material for sequencing was blood. These receptors were collected from a young man in good health. Both conserved end residues are part of each CDR3. The D gene is left open where the match is weak. Only part of the rows carry a size: once, few, many, or a class if the clone is expanded.

>TRBV19|TRBJ1-1|-|-
CASSILTGFNTEAFF
TGTGCCAGTAGTATTCTTACAGGTTTTAACACTGAAGCTTTCTTT
>TRBV27|TRBJ2-7|-|few
CASPLGHEVKRDEQYF
TGTGCCAGCCCTTTAGGACACGAGGTGAAGAGAGACGAGCAGTACTTC
>TRBV3-1/TRBV3-2|TRBJ2-1|TRBD2|once
CASSRIRTRMIF
TGTGCCAGCAGCCGAATCCGGACTAGAATGATCTTC
>TRBV11-2|TRBJ2-3|TRBD1|once
CASSYTRQGRARDTQYF
TGTGCCAGCAGCTACACCCGACAGGGGCGCGCAAGAGATACGCAGTATTTT
>TRBV6-4|TRBJ1-6|-|-
CASRRGDNSPLHF
TGTGCCAGCAGGCGGGGAGATAATTCACCCCTCCACTTT
>TRBV3-1/TRBV3-2|TRBJ2-7|-|-
CASSQEGWGGSSYEQYF
TGTGCCAGCAGCCAAGAAGGATGGGGGGGCAGCTCCTACGAGCAGTACTTC
>TRBV28|TRBJ1-2|TRBD1|-
CASRLRGTANYGYTF
TGTGCCAGCAGATTAAGGGGGACAGCTAACTATGGCTACACCTTC
>TRBV11-3|TRBJ1-1|-|-
CASSQDEAEAFF
TGTGCCAGCAGCCAGGATGAGGCCGAAGCTTTCTTT
>TRBV28|TRBJ2-3|TRBD2|-
CASSLGLAGYTDTQYF
TGTGCCAGCAGTCTCGGACTAGCGGGCTACACAGATACGCAGTATTTT
>TRBV19|TRBJ1-5|TRBD1|-
CASRRDRGYSNQPQHF
TGTGCCAGTAGGCGGGACAGGGGGTATAGCAATCAGCCCCAGCATTTT
>TRBV6-1|TRBJ1-3|-|-
CASSEPEVGNTIYF
TGTGCCAGCAGTGAACCGGAGGTTGGAAACACCATATATTTT
>TRBV6-5|TRBJ1-1|-|-
CASRLQGNTEAFF
TGTGCCAGCAGATTACAGGGGAACACTGAAGCTTTCTTT
>TRBV5-1|TRBJ2-1|TRBD1|-
CASSLSWTGKGNEQFF
TGCGCCAGCAGCCTCTCATGGACAGGGAAGGGCAATGAGCAGTTCTTC
>TRBV5-6|TRBJ1-5|TRBD1|-
CASSLDGTANQPQHF
TGTGCCAGCAGCTTGGACGGGACAGCAAATCAGCCCCAGCATTTT